A single sample gave rise to the 25 T cell receptor beta chains below, sequenced in a study of blood T cell repertoires in COVID-19. Sequenced by immunoSEQ multiplex PCR; TCRdb stores in-frame clones only, minus some. This sample has roughly 400,000 clones, with approximately 87% found just once. Sequenced: peripheral blood. The receptors shown here come from a woman aged 55-69 years with COVID-19, enrolled during active disease.

The chain has TRBV3-1 (or the pseudogene TRBV3-2) and TRBJ2-1, with 7 bases that match TRBD2. CDR3 length: 15 amino acids. J was trimmed by 7 bases and V by 5 bases; bases with no gene match: 11. Germline V gene data show CDR1 as LGHDT and CDR2 as YNNKEL (reference sequence). CDR3 nucleotides: TGTGCCAGCAGCGCGACCCGGGACTACAGGAATGAGCAGTTCTTC. This translates into CASSATRDYRNEQFF.

This chain joins TRBV7-3 and TRBJ1-1; the D is unclear. Germline V gene sequence: CDR1 SGHTA, CDR2 FQGTGA. The CDR3 is 14 amino acids. The V end was cut by 1 base, the J end by 1 base, with 7 bases between. The DNA for the CDR3 is TGTGCCAGCAGCTTAAGATCCGGGAACACTGAAGCTTTCTTT. It encodes CASSLRSGNTEAFF. The variable domain in full, completed from reference TRBV7-3 and TRBJ1-1, reads GAGVSQTPSNKVTEKGKYVELRCDPISGHTALYWYRQSLGQGPEFLIYFQGTGAADDSGLPNDRFFAVRPEGSVSTLKIQRTERGDSAVYLCASSLRSGNTEAFFGQGTRLTVV.

The chain links TRBV11-2 to TRBJ2-1; 11 nucleotides match TRBD2. The trim removed 6 bases at V and 3 bases at J, leaving 4 bases unmatched. This CDR3 is 15 amino acids long. Germline loops: CDR1 SGHAT, CDR2 FQNNGV. CDR3 protein: CASRFTSGGYNEQFF. The CDR3 DNA follows: TGTGCCAGCAGATTTACTAGCGGGGGCTACAATGAGCAGTTCTTC.

The genes are TRBV5-4 and TRBJ2-3, with 13 bases lining up with TRBD2. The CDR3 runs to 17 residues. Germline loops: CDR1 SGHNT, CDR2 YYREEE (reference sequence). The trim removed 4 bases at V and 8 bases at J, leaving 13 bases unmatched. The CDR3 loop reads CASSRGLAGAPRGTQYF. DNA of the CDR3: TGTGCCAGCAGCCGCGGACTAGCGGGGGCCCCGCGGGGTACGCAGTATTTT. Filled out from reference TRBV5-4 and TRBJ2-3, the complete variable domain reads ETGVTQSPTHLIKTRGQQVTLRCSSQSGHNTVSWYQQALGQGPQFIFQYYREEENGRGNFPPRFSGLQFPNYSSELNVNALELDDSALYLCASSRGLAGAPRGTQYFGPGTRLTVL.

The V call is TRBV29-1, the J call TRBJ1-1; a weak D match, TRBD1 (5 bases). V dropped 4 bases and J dropped 2 bases, with 14 bases sitting between them. The CDR3 is 14 residues long. CDR1 SQVTM and CDR2 ANQGSEA come from the germline V gene. Written as DNA, the CDR3 is TGCAGCGTTGCGACCCGCAGGGAAAACACTGAAGCTTTCTTT. It is translated as CSVATRRENTEAFF.

This sequence joins TRBV7-8 and TRBJ1-4, with 7 bases lining up with TRBD1. Germline V lookup: CDR1 SGHVS, CDR2 FQNEAQ. The CDR3 sequence is 14 residues long. V shed 5 bases, J shed 6 bases, and the junction held 6 bases outside the gene matches. The CDR3 protein is CASSARQGHEKLFF. CDR3 nucleotides: TGTGCCAGCAGCGCCCGACAGGGCCATGAAAAACTGTTTTTT.

The rearrangement uses TRBV2 and TRBJ1-5; the D gene is possibly TRBD1 (6 bases). V lost 2 bases, J lost 5 bases, and 10 bases lay in between. The CDR3 contains 14 residues. Germline loops: CDR1 SNHLY, CDR2 FYNNEI. The DNA of the CDR3 is TGTGCCAGCAGTGAAAACAGGGCCTATCAGCCCCAGCATTTT. As protein: CASSENRAYQPQHF.

This chain connects TRBV3-1 (or the pseudogene TRBV3-2) to TRBJ1-1, with 7 bases aligning to TRBD1. The CDR3 spans 15 residues. After removal of 2 bases from V and 4 bases from J, the junction contained 7 bases not matched to a gene. Germline V gene data show CDR1 as LGHDT and CDR2 as YNNKEL (reference sequence). The CDR3, as DNA: TGTGCCAGCAGCCAATTAGGGGGCGGTACCACTGAAGCTTTCTTT. Encoded protein: CASSQLGGGTTEAFF.

This chain uses TRBV27 with TRBJ2-1; a weak D match, TRBD2 (5 bases). The V and J ends lost 2 bases and 0 bases respectively, with 14 bases between them. Germline assignment: CDR1 MNHEY and CDR2 SMNVEV (reference sequence). The CDR3 consists of 17 residues. The CDR3 protein is CASSLLRGVSSYNEQFF. CDR3 coding DNA: TGTGCCAGCAGTTTACTACGGGGAGTCTCCTCCTACAATGAGCAGTTCTTC.

As concerns this clone: Additional DNA sequences in this sample encode the identical CDR3. This chain uses TRBV5-1 with TRBJ1-1; 7 bases are a match to TRBD1. V lost 2 bases and J lost 2; bases outside the gene matches: 3. Per the germline V gene, CDR1 is SGHRS and CDR2 is YFSETQ. The CDR3 has 14 residues. CDR3 sequence: CASSLGTANTEAFF. CDR3 bases: TGCGCCAGCAGCTTAGGGACAGCTAACACTGAAGCTTTCTTT.

V gene TRBV9 combines with J gene TRBJ1-2, with D possibly TRBD1 on 6 matching bases. The CDR3 loop spans 16 amino acids. V shed 4 bases and J shed 0 bases, with 16 bases lying between them. Looked up from germline, CDR1 is SGDLS and CDR2 is YYNGEE. In nucleotides, the CDR3 is TGTGCCAGCAGCCTTGGGGGCGCCTTAGCTAACTATGGCTACACCTTC. It specifies CASSLGGALANYGYTF.

The V call is TRBV19, the J call TRBJ2-6, with D tentatively TRBD1 (6 bases). V dropped 10 bases and J dropped 5 bases, with 21 bases sitting between them. The V gene's germline CDR1 is LNHDA and CDR2 SQIVND (reference sequence). The CDR3 runs 16 residues. This CDR3 is CATSRQVVSWANVLTF. The DNA of the CDR3 is TGTGCCACCTCTAGACAGGTGGTGAGCTGGGCCAACGTCCTGACTTTC.

The table lists this clone with a count of one. The rearrangement uses TRBV12-3 or TRBV12-4 and TRBJ1-1; D is undetermined. V was pared by 3 bases and J by 3 bases, with 5 bases between. The CDR3 spans 12 residues. The CDR3 spells CASSFPYTEAFF. CDR3 DNA: TGTGCCAGCAGTTTCCCCTACACTGAAGCTTTCTTT.

The genes are TRBV6-1 and TRBJ1-1; no clear D. CDR1 and CDR2 (germline): MNHNS, SASEGT. This CDR3 contains 18 residues. V lost 1 base to trimming and J lost 1 base, with 19 bases between them. The CDR3, as DNA: TGTGCCAGCAGTGAAGTCGGGCCAGCCGGGGTGGGGAACACTGAAGCTTTCTTT. Its protein product is CASSEVGPAGVGNTEAFF.

This clone has a single count. The chain recombines TRBV10-3 with TRBJ2-3, with a possible D match to TRBD2 (6 bases). V was trimmed by 5 bases and J by 5 bases, leaving 14 bases between them. Germline loops: CDR1 ENHRY, CDR2 SYGVKD. CDR3 size: 14 residues. The CDR3 loop reads CAISPGLGGDTQYF. In DNA form, the CDR3 reads TGTGCCATCAGTCCAGGGCTGGGGGGAGATACGCAGTATTTT.

The rearrangement joins TRBV7-3 to TRBJ2-5; 8 bases match TRBD2. Per the germline V gene, CDR1 is SGHTA and CDR2 is FQGTGA. This CDR3 region has 15 residues. Losses at the gene ends were 1 base for V and 2 bases for J; bases not matched to a gene: 3. The CDR3 region is CASSLNPGGQETQYF. CDR3 coding DNA: TGTGCCAGCAGCTTAAATCCGGGGGGGCAAGAGACCCAGTACTTC.

The rearrangement uses TRBV3-1 (or the pseudogene TRBV3-2) and TRBJ1-1; D might be TRBD1 (5 bases). CDR1 LGHDT and CDR2 YNNKEL come from the germline V gene (reference sequence). The CDR3 is made up of 11 amino acids. Between the trimmed V and J ends, which lost 5 bases and 6 bases, there was a span of 7 bases. This CDR3 is CASSGGAEAFF. CDR3 coding DNA: TGTGCCAGCAGCGGGGGGGCTGAAGCTTTCTTT.

The J gene is TRBJ2-5, the V gene TRBV12-3 or TRBV12-4; 8 positions agree with TRBD2. The CDR3 is 13 amino acids. Germline trimming cut 6 bases from V and 4 bases from J; bases unmatched to any gene: 4. For the CDR3, the DNA is TGTGCCAGCAGCCCCGGACTAGCAGAGACCCAGTACTTC. It codes for CASSPGLAETQYF.

The rearrangement joins TRBV2 to TRBJ1-5; no clear D. Germline V gives CDR1 SNHLY, CDR2 FYNNEI. The CDR3 runs to 14 residues. V dropped 6 bases and J dropped 5 bases, with 14 bases sitting between them. The CDR3 is CASRPGRWDQPQHF. Here the CDR3 DNA reads TGTGCCAGCAGGCCGGGAAGATGGGATCAGCCCCAGCATTTT.

V usage is TRBV27 and J usage is TRBJ1-6; D is ambiguous. The CDR3 has 16 residues. Germline V lookup: CDR1 MNHEY, CDR2 SMNVEV (reference sequence). Trimming removed 6 bases from V and 7 bases from J, with 19 bases in between. The CDR3: CASSLSPGGWNSPLHF. The CDR3 bases are TGTGCCAGCAGCCTCAGCCCGGGTGGGTGGAATTCACCCCTCCACTTT.

The chain carries TRBV11-2 and TRBJ2-7, with 14 positions matching TRBD2. The CDR3 consists of 18 residues. Germline V CDR1 and CDR2: SGHAT, FQNNGV. Trimming took 5 bases from V and 2 from J; bases not matched to a gene: 11. The CDR3 is CASSRRLAGGPGPYEQYF. The CDR3 region has the DNA TGTGCCAGCAGCCGCAGACTAGCGGGGGGGCCAGGGCCCTACGAGCAGTACTTC.

V gene TRBV7-9 combines with J gene TRBJ2-1; weak D call: TRBD1 (6 bases). The germline V gene encodes CDR1 SEHNR and CDR2 FQNEAQ (reference sequence). Deletions cut 0 bases from V and 4 bases from J, with 10 bases between. CDR3 size: 15 residues. CDR3: CASSLAGALYNEQFF. CDR3 in DNA: TGTGCCAGCAGCTTAGCGGGGGCCTTGTACAATGAGCAGTTCTTC. The complete variable domain, with remaining parts taken from reference TRBV7-9 and TRBJ2-1, reads DTGVSQNPRHKITKRGQNVTFRCDPISEHNRLYWYRQTLGQGPEFLTYFQNEAQLEKSRLLSDRFSAERPKGSFSTLEIQRTEQGDSAMYLCASSLAGALYNEQFFGPGTRLTVL.

Remarks on this clone: This CDR3 is also generated by other DNA sequences in the sample. V gene TRBV28 combines with J gene TRBJ2-7; D is unclear. V lost 4 bases to trimming and J lost 2 bases, with 3 bases between them. Germline V gene lookup returns CDR1 MDHEN and CDR2 SYDVKM. The CDR3 runs to 11 residues. CDR3 DNA: TGTGCCAGCAGTTCTCCCTACGAGCAGTACTTC. It specifies CASSSPYEQYF.

The chain recombines TRBV5-8 with TRBJ1-2, with a possible D match to TRBD1 (5 bases). CDR1 and CDR2 from the germline V gene are SGHTS and YDEGEE. The V end was cut by 1 base, the J end by 7 bases, with 14 bases between. The CDR3 is 14 residues long. The CDR3 region is CASSLRARDAGYTF. CDR3 nucleotide sequence: TGTGCCAGCAGCTTGCGGGCCAGGGATGCTGGCTACACCTTC.

For the CDR3, the DNA is TGCGCCAGCCGCGACTCTCCGAGCGAGGAAGATCAGCCCCAGCATTTT. It codes for CASRDSPSEEDQPQHF. V is TRBV4-1 and J is TRBJ1-5; D not certain. This CDR3 has 16 amino acids. Trimming stripped 8 bases from V and 5 bases from J, with 22 bases between. CDR1 MGHRA and CDR2 YSYEKL come from the germline V gene.